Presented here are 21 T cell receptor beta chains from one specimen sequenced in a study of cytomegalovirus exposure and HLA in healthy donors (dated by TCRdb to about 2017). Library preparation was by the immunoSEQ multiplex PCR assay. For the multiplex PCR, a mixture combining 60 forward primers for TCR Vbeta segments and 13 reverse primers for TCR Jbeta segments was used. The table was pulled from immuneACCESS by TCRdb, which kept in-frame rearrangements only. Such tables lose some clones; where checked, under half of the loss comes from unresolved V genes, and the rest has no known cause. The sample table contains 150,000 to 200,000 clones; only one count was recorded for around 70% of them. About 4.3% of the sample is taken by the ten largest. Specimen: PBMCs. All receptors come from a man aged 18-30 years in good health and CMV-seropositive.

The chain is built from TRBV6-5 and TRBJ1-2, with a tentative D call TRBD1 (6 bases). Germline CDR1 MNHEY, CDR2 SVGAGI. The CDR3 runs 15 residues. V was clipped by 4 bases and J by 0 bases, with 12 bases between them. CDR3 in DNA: TGTGCCAGCAGTTTGAGGACAGAATCTAACTATGGCTACACCTTC. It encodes CASSLRTESNYGYTF.

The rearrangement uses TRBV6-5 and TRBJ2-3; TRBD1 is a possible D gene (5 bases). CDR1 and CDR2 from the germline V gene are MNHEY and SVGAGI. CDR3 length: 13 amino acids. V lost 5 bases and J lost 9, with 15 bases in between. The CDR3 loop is CASSLRQRATQYF. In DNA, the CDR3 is TGTGCCAGCAGTCTGAGACAGCGTGCCACGCAGTATTTT.

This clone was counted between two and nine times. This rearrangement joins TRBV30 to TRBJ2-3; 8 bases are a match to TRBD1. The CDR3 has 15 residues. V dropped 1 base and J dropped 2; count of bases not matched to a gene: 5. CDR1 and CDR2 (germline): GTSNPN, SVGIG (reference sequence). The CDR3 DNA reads TGTGCCTGGAGTGCCGGGACAGGCCACACAGATACGCAGTATTTT. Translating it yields CAWSAGTGHTDTQYF.

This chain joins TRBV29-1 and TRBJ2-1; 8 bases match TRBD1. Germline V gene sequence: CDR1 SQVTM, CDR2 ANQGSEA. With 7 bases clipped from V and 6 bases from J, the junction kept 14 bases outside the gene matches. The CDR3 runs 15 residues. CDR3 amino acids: CSAPWTGSEVNEQFF. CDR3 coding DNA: TGCAGCGCCCCTTGGACAGGGTCCGAGGTCAATGAGCAGTTCTTC.

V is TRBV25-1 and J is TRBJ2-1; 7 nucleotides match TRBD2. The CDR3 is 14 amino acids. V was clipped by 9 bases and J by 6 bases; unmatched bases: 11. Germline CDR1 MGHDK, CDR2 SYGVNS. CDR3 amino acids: CASCGVPGGNEQFF. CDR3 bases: TGTGCCAGTTGCGGGGTACCGGGGGGCAATGAGCAGTTCTTC. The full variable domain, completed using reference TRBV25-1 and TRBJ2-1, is EADIYQTPRYLVIGTGKKITLECSQTMGHDKMYWYQQDPGMELHLIHYSYGVNSTEKGDLSSESTVSRIRTEHFPLTLESARPSHTSQYLCASCGVPGGNEQFFGPGTRLTVL.

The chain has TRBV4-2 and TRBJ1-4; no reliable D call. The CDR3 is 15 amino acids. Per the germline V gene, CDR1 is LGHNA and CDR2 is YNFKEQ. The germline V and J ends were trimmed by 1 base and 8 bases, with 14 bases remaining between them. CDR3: CASSQVGPTAEKLFF. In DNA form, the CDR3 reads TGTGCCAGCAGCCAAGTCGGCCCCACAGCCGAAAAACTGTTTTTT.

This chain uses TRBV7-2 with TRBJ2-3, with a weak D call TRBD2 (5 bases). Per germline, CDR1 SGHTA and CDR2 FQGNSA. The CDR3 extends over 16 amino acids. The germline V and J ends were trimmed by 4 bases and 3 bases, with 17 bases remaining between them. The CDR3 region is CASSSGVGRVTDTQYF. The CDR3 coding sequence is TGTGCCAGCAGCTCTGGTGTAGGGCGGGTTACAGATACGCAGTATTTT.

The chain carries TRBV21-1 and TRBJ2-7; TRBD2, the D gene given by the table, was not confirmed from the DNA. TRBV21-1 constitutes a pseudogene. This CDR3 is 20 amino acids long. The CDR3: CASKVIPPKLGPAGAYEQYV. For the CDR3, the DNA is TGTGCCAGCAAGGTCATCCCCCCAAAGCTGGGCCCGGCGGGTGCATACGAGCAGTACGTC.

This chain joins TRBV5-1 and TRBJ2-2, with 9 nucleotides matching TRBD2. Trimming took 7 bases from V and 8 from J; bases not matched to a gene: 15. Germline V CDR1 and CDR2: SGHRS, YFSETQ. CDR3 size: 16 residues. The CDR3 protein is CASQRLAGTFRGELFF. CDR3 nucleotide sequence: TGCGCCAGCCAGCGGCTAGCGGGAACTTTTCGGGGGGAGCTGTTTTTT. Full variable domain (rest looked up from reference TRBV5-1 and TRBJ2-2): KAGVTQTPRYLIKTRGQQVTLSCSPISGHRSVSWYQQTPGQGLQFLFEYFSETQRNKGNFPGRFSGRQFSNSRSEMNVSTLELGDSALYLCASQRLAGTFRGELFFGEGSRLTVL.

This chain's CDR3 is CASGLGQGVTEAFF. The DNA for the CDR3 is TGTGCTAGTGGTTTGGGACAGGGGGTCACTGAAGCTTTCTTT. V is TRBV12-5 and J is TRBJ1-1; 9 bases are a match to TRBD1. Germline V gives CDR1 LGHNT, CDR2 FRNRAP. The CDR3 runs 14 residues. V was pared by 1 base and J by 4 bases, with 1 base of the junction left unmatched.

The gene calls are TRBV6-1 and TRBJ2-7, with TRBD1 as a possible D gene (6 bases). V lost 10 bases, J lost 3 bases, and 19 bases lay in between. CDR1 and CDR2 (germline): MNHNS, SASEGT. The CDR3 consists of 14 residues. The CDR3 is CATTQGITDYEQYV. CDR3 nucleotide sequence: TGTGCCACCACCCAGGGGATAACAGACTACGAGCAGTACGTC.

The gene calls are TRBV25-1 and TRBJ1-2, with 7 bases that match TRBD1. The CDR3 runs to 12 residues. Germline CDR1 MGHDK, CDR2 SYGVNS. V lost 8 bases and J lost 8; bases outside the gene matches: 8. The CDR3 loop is CASSTGVEGYTF. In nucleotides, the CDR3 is TGTGCCAGCTCCACAGGGGTCGAAGGCTACACCTTC.

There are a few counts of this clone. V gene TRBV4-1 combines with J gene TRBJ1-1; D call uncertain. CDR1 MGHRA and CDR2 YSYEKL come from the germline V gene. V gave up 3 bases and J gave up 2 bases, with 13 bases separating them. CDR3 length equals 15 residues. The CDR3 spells CASSQFVGINTEAFF. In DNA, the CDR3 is TGCGCCAGCAGCCAGTTTGTCGGGATAAACACTGAAGCTTTCTTT.

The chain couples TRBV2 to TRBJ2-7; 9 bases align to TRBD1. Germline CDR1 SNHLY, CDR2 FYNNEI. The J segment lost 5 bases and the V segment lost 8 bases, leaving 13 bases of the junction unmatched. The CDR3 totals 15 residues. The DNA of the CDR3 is TGTGCCAGCGGCCTAGGGACAGGGAGGGTCCACGAGCAGTACGTC. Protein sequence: CASGLGTGRVHEQYV.

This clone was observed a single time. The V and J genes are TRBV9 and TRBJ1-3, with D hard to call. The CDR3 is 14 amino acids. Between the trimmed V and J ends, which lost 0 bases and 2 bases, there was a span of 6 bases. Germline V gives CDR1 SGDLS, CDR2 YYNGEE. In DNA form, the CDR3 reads TGTGCCAGCAGCGTAGGGGCAGCTGGAAACACCATATATTTT. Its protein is CASSVGAAGNTIYF.

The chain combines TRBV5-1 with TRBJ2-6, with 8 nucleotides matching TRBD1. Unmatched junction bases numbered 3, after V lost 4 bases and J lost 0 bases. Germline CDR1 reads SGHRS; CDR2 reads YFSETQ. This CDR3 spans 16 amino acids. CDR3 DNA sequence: TGCGCCAGCAGCCGACAGGGGCTCTCTGGGGCCAACGTCCTGACTTTC. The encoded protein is CASSRQGLSGANVLTF.

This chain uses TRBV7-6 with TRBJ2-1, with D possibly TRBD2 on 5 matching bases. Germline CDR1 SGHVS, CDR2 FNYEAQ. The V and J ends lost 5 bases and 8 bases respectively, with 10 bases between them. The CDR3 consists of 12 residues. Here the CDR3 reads CASSILRDEQFF. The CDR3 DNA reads TGTGCCAGCAGCATCCTGAGGGATGAGCAGTTCTTC. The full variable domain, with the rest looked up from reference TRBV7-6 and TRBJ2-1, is GAGVSQSPRYKVTKRGQDVALRCDPISGHVSLYWYRQALGQGPEFLTYFNYEAQQDKSGLPNDRFSAERPEGSISTLTIQRTEQRDSAMYRCASSILRDEQFFGPGTRLTVL.

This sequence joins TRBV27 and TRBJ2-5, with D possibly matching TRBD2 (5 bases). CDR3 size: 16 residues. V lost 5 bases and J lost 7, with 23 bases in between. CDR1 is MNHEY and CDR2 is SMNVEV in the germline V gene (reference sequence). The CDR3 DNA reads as TGTGCCAGCAGTCCCTTTAGGCAAAGCGGTTTACGGACCCAGTACTTC. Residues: CASSPFRQSGLRTQYF.

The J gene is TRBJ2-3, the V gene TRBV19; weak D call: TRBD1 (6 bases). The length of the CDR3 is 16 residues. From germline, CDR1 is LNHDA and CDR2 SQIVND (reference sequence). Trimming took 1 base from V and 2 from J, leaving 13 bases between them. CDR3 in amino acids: CASSIAGDTATDTQYF. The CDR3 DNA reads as TGTGCCAGTAGTATAGCCGGGGACACAGCCACAGATACGCAGTATTTT.

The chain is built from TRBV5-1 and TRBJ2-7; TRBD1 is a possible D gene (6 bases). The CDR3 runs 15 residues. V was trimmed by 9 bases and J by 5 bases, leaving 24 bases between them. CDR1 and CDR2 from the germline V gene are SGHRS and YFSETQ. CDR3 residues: CANNPGTPSRDEQYV. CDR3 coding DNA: TGCGCCAACAACCCCGGGACACCCTCCAGGGACGAGCAGTACGTC.

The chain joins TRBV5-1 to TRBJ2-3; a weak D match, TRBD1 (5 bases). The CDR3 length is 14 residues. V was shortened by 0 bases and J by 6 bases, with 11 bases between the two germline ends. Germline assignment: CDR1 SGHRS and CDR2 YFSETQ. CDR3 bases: TGCGCCAGCAGCTTGGAAGGGGTTCAGGATACGCAGTATTTT. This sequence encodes CASSLEGVQDTQYF. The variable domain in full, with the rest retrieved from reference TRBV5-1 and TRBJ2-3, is KAGVTQTPRYLIKTRGQQVTLSCSPISGHRSVSWYQQTPGQGLQFLFEYFSETQRNKGNFPGRFSGRQFSNSRSEMNVSTLELGDSALYLCASSLEGVQDTQYFGPGTRLTVL.